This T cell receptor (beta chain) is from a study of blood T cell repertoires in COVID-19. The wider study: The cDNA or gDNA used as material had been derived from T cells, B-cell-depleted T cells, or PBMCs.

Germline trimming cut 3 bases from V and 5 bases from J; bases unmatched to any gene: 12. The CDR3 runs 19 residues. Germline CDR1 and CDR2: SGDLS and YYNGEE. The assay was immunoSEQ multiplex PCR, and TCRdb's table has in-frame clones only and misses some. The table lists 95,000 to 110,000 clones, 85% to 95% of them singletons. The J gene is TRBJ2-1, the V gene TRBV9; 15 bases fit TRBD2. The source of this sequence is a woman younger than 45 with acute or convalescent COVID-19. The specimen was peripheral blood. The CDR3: CASSAEPGLAGGSDNEQFF. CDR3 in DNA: TGTGCCAGCAGCGCAGAACCGGGACTAGCGGGAGGTTCCGACAATGAGCAGTTCTTC.